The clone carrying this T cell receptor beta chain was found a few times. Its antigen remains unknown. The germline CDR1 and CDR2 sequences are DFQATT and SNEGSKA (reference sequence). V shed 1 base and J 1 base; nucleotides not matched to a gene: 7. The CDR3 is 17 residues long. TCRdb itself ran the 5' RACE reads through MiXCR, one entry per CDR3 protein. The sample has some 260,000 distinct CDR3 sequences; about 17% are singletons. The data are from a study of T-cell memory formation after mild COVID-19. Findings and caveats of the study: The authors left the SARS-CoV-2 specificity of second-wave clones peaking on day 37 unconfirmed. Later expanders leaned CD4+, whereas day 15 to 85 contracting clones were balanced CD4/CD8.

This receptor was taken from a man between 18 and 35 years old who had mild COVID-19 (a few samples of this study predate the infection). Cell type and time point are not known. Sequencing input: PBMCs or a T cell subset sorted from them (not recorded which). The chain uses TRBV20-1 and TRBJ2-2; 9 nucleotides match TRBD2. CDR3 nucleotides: TGCAGTGCTAGAGTGGCTAGCGGGGTAGGGAACACCGGGGAGCTGTTTTTT. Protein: CSARVASGVGNTGELFF.